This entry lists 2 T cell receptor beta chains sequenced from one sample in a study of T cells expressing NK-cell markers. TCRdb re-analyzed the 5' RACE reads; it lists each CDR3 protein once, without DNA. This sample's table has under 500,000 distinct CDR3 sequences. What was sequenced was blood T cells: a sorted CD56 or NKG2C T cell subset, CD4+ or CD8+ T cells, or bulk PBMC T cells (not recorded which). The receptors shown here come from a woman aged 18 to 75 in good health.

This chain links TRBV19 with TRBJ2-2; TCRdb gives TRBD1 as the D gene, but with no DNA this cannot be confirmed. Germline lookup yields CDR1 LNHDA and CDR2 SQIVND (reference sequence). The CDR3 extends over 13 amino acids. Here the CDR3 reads CASKTAGAGELFF.

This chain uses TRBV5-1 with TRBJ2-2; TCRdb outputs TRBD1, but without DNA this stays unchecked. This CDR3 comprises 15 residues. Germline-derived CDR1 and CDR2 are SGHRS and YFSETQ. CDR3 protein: CASSLEGRSPGELFF.